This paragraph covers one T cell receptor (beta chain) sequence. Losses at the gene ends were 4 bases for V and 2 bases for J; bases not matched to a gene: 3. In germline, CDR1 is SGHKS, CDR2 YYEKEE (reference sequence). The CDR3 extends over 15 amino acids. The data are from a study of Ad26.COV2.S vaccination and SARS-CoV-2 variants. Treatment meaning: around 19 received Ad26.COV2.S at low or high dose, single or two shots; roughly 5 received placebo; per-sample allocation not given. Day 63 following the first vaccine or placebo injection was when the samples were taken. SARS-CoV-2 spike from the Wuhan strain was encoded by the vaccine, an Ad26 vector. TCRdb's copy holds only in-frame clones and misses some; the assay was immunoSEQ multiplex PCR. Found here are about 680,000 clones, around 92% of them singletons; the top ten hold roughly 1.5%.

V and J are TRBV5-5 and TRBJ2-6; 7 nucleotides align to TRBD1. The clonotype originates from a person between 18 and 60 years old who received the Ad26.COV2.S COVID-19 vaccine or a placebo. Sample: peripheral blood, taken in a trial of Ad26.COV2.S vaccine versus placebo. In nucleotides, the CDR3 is TGTGCCAGCAGCCTGACAGGGACTGGGGCCAACGTCCTGACTTTC. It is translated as CASSLTGTGANVLTF.